This TCR beta chain was identified in a study of T cells in Graves' hyperthyroidism and ophthalmopathy. This clonotype appeared a few times. The CDR3 spans 14 residues. The V end was cut by 6 bases, the J end by 8 bases, with 18 bases between. In germline, CDR1 is SGHTA, CDR2 FQGNSA. RNA transcripts gave rise to amplified TCR beta CDR3 regions. TCR CDR3 regions were first amplified by RT-PCR with HTBI primers. TCRdb re-called the multiplex PCR reads through MiXCR, storing one row per CDR3 protein. The sample consists of about 110,000 distinct CDR3 sequences, roughly 15% of them appearing once. This sequence joins TRBV7-2 and TRBJ2-3; D might be TRBD2 (5 bases). This sequence originates from a woman aged 45-60 years with Graves' hyperthyroidism. The sequencing input was blood. CDR3 in DNA: TGTGCCAGCAGATTCAGTGATAGCGTTAGTACGCAGTATTTT. This translates into CASRFSDSVSTQYF.